The clone carrying this T cell receptor beta chain was recorded at least ten times. What it binds is not known. The data stem from a study of molecular identifiers for immune sequencing clone quantification. Study findings and constraints: Over 97% of CMV-specific effector molecules, but under 1% of naive ones, were in clones above 20 copies.

TCRdb passed the PCR reads through MiXCR, listing each CDR3 protein once. The sample records about 500,000 distinct CDR3 sequences, over 20% being singletons. The CDR3 is 17 residues long. Trimming stripped 0 bases from V and 2 bases from J, with 16 bases between. The V gene's germline CDR1 is LGHNA and CDR2 YNFKEQ. Sample: naive CD8+ T cells from blood, with Jurkat cell RNA spiked in. The sample's subset: FACS-sorted CD8+CD4-CCR7+CD45RA+ naive T cells. The chain is built from TRBV4-2 and TRBJ1-1; D ambiguous. This TCR derives from a human donor in good health. Some libraries in this study had Jurkat cell RNA spiked in. This CDR3 is CASSQDSSRLGNTEAFF. The DNA of the CDR3 is TGTGCCAGCAGCCAAGATAGTTCTCGGTTAGGAAACACTGAAGCTTTCTTT.